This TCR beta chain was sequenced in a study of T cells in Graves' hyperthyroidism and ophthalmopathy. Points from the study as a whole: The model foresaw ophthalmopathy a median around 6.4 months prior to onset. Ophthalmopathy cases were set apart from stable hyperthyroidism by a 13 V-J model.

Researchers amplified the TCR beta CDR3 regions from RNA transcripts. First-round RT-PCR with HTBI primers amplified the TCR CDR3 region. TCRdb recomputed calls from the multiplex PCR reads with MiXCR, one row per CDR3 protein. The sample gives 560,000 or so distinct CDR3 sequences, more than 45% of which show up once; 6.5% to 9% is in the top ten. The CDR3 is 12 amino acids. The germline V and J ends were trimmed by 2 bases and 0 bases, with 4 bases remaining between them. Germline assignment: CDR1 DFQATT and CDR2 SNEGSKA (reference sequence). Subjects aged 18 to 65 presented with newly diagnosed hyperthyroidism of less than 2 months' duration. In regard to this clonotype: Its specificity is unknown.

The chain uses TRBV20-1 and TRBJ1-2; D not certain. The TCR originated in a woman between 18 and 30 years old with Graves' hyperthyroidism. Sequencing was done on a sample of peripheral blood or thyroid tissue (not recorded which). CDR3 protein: CSARLPNYGYTF. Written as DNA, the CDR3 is TGCAGTGCTAGACTGCCTAACTATGGCTACACCTTC.